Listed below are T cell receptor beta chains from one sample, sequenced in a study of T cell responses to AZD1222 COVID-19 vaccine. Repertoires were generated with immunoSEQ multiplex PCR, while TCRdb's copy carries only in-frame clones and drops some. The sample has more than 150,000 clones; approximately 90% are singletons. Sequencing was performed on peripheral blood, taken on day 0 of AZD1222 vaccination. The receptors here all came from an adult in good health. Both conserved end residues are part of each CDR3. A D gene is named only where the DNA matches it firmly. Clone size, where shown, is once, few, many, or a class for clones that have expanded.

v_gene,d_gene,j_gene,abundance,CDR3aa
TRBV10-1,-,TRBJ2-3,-,CASSVSTGLGDTQYF
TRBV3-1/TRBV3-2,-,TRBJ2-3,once,CASSQAGVGTDTQYF
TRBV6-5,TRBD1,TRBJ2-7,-,CASGLGTGSYEQYF
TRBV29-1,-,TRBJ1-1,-,CSVVRNTEAFF
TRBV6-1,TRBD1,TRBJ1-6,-,CASSEPTGGHGGSPLHF
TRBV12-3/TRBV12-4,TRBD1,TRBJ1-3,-,CASSQTGGNTIYF
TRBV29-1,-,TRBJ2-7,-,CSVDYRGGEQYF
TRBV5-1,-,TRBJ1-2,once,CASSLEWGNYGYTF
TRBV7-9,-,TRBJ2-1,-,CASSPTSYNEQFF
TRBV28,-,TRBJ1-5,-,CASRVSEGDNQPQHF
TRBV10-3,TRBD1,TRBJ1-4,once,CAISGTGGEKLFF
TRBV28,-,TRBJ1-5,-,CASRPPFDIGGQPQHF
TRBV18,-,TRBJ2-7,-,CASSPPAGYSYEQYF
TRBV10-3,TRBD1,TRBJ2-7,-,CAISDPAGTGGSGGSSYEQYF
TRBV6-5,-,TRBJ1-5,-,CASSFGSNQPQHF
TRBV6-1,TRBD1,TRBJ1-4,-,CASSELQGSLGSEKLFF
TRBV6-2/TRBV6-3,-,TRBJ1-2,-,CASSPDGSRGYTF